This T cell receptor beta chain stems from a study of PD-1 blockade in classical Hodgkin lymphoma (TCRdb year 2020). Study-wide context: Nivolumab dosing was 3 mg/kg intravenously every 2 weeks, continuing until either disease progression or unacceptable toxicity. The study used CyTOF and TCR beta sequencing to define a peripheral blood immune signature of response to PD-1 blockade in classical Hodgkin lymphoma.

This clone was seen once. Its antigen specificity is not known. Per-nucleotide qualities are absent, and no much larger clonotype sits a single base away. The sample's time point label, in plain terms: cycle 2 day 1 (C2D1) of nivolumab. All trial patients had relapsed after autologous stem cell transplantation, with cohorts A, B and C differing in prior brentuximab vedotin exposure. A total of 50 to 70 patients with relapsed/refractory classical Hodgkin lymphoma made up the trial cohort, and each patient's best overall response was complete response, partial response or progressive disease. Trial patients were treated with single-agent nivolumab in the multi-cohort phase II CheckMate 205 trial. Best overall response was determined by an independent review committee according to the 2007 International Working Group response criteria. Trial PBMCs were collected just before the start of nivolumab (C1D1) and during therapy at cycle 2 day 1 and cycle 4 day 1. Peripheral blood was collected in 8 mL Vacutainer Cell Preparation Tubes, from which PBMCs were isolated by centrifugation and then cryopreserved.

Genomic DNA was isolated using the Qiagen DNeasy kit from unsorted PBMCs as well as from negatively selected CD4+ and CD8+ fractions. TCR beta CDR3 regions were amplified by immunoSEQ multiplex PCR using primers annealing to V and J segments. A synthetic immune receptor repertoire was used to minimize amplification bias, and remaining bias was computationally removed after sequencing. In the source study's methods: Repertoire diversity was quantified as the Shannon entropy index using custom Python scripts. Unsorted, CD4+ and CD8+ repertoires were analyzed separately, except in combined analyses where CD4+ and CD8+ sequences were merged in silico. A clone counted as expanded when the clone's frequency after treatment rose at least 2-fold relative to C1D1, and clones undetected at baseline were given a pseudocount of 0.5. Singleton clones were defined as clones with 0 or 1 copy at C1D1, and non-singleton clones were defined as clones with 2 or more copies. Clones expanded in unsorted samples were annotated as CD4+, CD8+ or unknown by matching protein sequences in sorted samples from the same patient. Wilcoxon tests were applied to paired samples to test diversity changes from C1D1 to C4D1. TCRdb took this table from immuneACCESS and kept in-frame rearrangements with V and J called. Such tables lack part of the clones; where checked against another copy, unresolved V genes explain under half of the gap, and the rest is unexplained. V and J calls and clone size come straight from that table; D and trimming were deduced from the DNA. The sample has fewer than 25,000 clones on record, over 70% of them singletons. The ten largest clones add up to roughly 40% of the sample.

According to the germline V gene (reference sequence), CDR1 reads WNHNN and CDR2 reads SYGVQD. Trimming costs V 7 bases and J 3 bases, and their ends lie 13 bases apart. Inclusive of the bounding cysteine and phenylalanine, the CDR3 is 13 residues long. Solely the CDR3 DNA is kept, with 39 bases framed from the first base. Findings and caveats that apply to the study as a whole: Newly diagnosed patients were reported to have lower baseline TCR diversity than healthy donors, and relapsed/refractory patients were reported to have lower baseline TCR diversity still. A significant rise by C4D1 was seen in CD4+ but not CD8+ TCR diversity (p=0.0027 vs p=0.16), with the rise being most apparent in complete responders (p=0.02). Lower diversity was observed in patients in whom nivolumab was started less than 1 year after ASCT, and these patients were excluded from later analyses so that confounding by immune reconstitution would be avoided. Baseline diversity similar to that of newly diagnosed patients was observed in trial patients achieving complete response, whereas significantly lower diversity was observed in partial responders and progressors. Only a single clinical trial cohort was studied, and what caused the repertoire differences, possibly disease activity or prior therapy, remained undefined.

The sequence links TRBV10-1 to TRBJ2-7; the D gene is possibly TRBD1 or TRBD2, each agreeing over 5 bases. This sequence originates from a human donor with classical Hodgkin lymphoma. The sequencing here drew on peripheral blood mononuclear cells (PBMCs), taken before the second cycle of nivolumab. The DNA sequence is given as TGCGCCAGCATGGGGGATGTATTCTACGAGCAGTACTTC. It is translated as CASMGDVFYEQYF.